The entry below gives a single T cell receptor (beta chain) sequence along with its context. Its antigen remains unknown. This sample was included in a study of cytomegalovirus exposure and HLA in healthy donors. In the study overall: Unique TCRs numbering roughly 85 million, obtained from HLA-typed donors, made up an early data release. Overall study findings and caveats: A list of 164 TCR beta chains associated with cytomegalovirus was given. Links to common viral pathogens appeared, in a later analysis, for several of the most significant clusters. Productive status was seen about 90% or about 30% of the time for most TCR beta V segments in an earlier analysis.

CDR3 length: 15 amino acids. V was trimmed by 0 bases and J by 5 bases, leaving 17 bases between them. Germline-derived CDR1 and CDR2 are GTSNPN and SVGIG (reference sequence). The study ran its PCR with 60 Vbeta and 13 Jbeta primers. The table came from immunoSEQ multiplex PCR; TCRdb's copy has only in-frame clones and leaves some out. The profile shows about 120,000 clones, 74% of them singletons. The genes are TRBV30 and TRBJ2-7; D is possibly TRBD2 (7 bases). This clonotype was obtained from a human donor in good health. Sequencing was carried out using PBMCs. The CDR3 DNA is TGTGCCTGGAGTGTACAGCCGGGGGGCATAAACGAGCAGTACTTC. It translates to CAWSVQPGGINEQYF. The full variable domain, its missing parts supplied by reference TRBV30 and TRBJ2-7, is SQTIHQWPATLVQPVGSPLSLECTVEGTSNPNLYWYRQAAGRGLQLLFYSVGIGQISSEVPQNLSASRPQDRQFILSSKKLLLSDSGFYLCAWSVQPGGINEQYFGPGTRLTVT.